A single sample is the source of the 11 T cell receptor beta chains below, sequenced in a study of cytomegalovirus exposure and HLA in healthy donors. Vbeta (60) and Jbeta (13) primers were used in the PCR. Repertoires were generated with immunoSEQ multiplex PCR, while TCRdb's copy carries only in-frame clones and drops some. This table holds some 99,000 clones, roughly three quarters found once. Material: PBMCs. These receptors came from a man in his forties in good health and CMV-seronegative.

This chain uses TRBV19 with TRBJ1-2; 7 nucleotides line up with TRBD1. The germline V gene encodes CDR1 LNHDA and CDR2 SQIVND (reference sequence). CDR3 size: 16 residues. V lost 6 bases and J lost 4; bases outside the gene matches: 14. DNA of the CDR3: TGTGCCAGTAGCACAGGGGCCGAAATCCCCCGCTATGGCTACACCTTC. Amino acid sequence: CASSTGAEIPRYGYTF.

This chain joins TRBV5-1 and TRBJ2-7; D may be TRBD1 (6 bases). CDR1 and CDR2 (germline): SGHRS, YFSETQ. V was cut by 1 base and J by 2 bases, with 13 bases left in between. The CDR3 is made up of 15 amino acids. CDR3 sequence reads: CASSLKQGGTYEQYF. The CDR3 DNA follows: TGCGCCAGCAGCTTGAAACAGGGTGGGACCTACGAGCAGTACTTC. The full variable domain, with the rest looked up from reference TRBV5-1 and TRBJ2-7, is KAGVTQTPRYLIKTRGQQVTLSCSPISGHRSVSWYQQTPGQGLQFLFEYFSETQRNKGNFPGRFSGRQFSNSRSEMNVSTLELGDSALYLCASSLKQGGTYEQYFGPGTRLTVT.

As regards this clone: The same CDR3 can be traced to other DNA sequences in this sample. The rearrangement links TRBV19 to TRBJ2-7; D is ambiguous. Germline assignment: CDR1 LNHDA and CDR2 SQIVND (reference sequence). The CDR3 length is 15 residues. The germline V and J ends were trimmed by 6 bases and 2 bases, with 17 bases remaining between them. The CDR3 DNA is TGTGCCAGTAGCGCCCCACAGACCCATCCCTACGAGCAGTACTTC. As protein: CASSAPQTHPYEQYF.

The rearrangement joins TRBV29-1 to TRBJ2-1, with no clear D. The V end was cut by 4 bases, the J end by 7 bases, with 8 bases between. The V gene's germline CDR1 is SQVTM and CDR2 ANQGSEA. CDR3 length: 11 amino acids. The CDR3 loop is CSVAEFNEQFF. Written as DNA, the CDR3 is TGCAGCGTTGCCGAGTTTAATGAGCAGTTCTTC.

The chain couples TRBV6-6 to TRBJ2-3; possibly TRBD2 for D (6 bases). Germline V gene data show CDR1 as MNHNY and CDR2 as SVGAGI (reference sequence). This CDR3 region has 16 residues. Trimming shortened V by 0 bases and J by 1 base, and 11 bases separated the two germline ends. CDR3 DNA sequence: TGTGCCAGCAGTTACTCAGGGGAGGCCCGCACAGATACGCAGTATTTT. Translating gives CASSYSGEARTDTQYF.

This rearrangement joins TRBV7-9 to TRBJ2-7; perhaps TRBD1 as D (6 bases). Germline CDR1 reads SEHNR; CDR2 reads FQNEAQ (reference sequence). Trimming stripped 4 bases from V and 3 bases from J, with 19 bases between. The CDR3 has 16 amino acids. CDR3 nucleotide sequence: TGTGCCAGCAGCTACCCCGGGTCAGGGGCAGACTACGAGCAGTACTTC. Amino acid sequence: CASSYPGSGADYEQYF. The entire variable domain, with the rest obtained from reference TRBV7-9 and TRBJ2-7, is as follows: DTGVSQNPRHKITKRGQNVTFRCDPISEHNRLYWYRQTLGQGPEFLTYFQNEAQLEKSRLLSDRFSAERPKGSFSTLEIQRTEQGDSAMYLCASSYPGSGADYEQYFGPGTRLTVT.

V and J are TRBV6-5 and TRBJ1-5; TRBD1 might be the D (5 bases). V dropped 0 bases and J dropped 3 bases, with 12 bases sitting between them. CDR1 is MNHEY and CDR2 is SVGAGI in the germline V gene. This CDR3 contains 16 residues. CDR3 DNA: TGTGCCAGCAGTTACTCTGGGCAGGGCCTCAATCAGCCCCAGCATTTT. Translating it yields CASSYSGQGLNQPQHF.

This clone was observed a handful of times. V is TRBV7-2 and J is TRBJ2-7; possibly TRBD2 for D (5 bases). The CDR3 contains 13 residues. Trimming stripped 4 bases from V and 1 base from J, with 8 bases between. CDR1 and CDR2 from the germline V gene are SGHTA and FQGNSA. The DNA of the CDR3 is TGTGCCAGCAGCTCCCGGGAATCCTACGAGCAGTACTTC. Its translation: CASSSRESYEQYF.

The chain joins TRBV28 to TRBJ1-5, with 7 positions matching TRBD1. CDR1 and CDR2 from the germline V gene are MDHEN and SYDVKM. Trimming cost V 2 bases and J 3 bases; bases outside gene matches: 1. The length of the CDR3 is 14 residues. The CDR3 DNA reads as TGTGCCAGCAGTTTAGGGACAGACAATCAGCCCCAGCATTTT. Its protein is CASSLGTDNQPQHF.

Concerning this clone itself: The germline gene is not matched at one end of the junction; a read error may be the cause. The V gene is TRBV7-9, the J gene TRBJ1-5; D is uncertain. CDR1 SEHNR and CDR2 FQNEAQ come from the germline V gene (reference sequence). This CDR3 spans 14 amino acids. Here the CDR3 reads CSSSLGPSNQPQHF. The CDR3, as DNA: TGTTCCAGCAGCCTAGGGCCGTCAAATCAGCCCCAGCATTTT.

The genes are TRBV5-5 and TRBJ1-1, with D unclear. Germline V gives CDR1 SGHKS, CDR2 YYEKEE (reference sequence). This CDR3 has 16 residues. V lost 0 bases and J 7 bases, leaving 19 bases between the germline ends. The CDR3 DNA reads TGTGCCAGCAGCTTGGCCGGGAGGGCCGCTGGGATTGAAGCTTTCTTT. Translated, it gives CASSLAGRAAGIEAFF.